This entry concerns a single T cell receptor (beta chain). Its antigen has not been determined. Base qualities are not provided; no much larger clone lies one nucleotide away. The data are from a study of cytomegalovirus exposure and HLA in healthy donors (dated by TCRdb to about 2017). For the wider study: An earlier analysis of roughly 500 of the donors reported more than 250 Gb of sequence data and 117 million unique TCR beta sequences from some 180 million T cells. An early release that covered roughly 600 HLA-typed donors contained around 300 gigabases of sequencing data and around 85 million unique TCR sequences. Of the 300 to 400 genotyped donors, 81% fell in the genetic ancestry cluster associated with self-reported Caucasian donors. The study was designed to test whether signatures of past pathogen exposure could be identified by cataloging public T cell receptors. The study used immunosequencing to profile the T cell repertoires of 666 subjects and linked those repertoires to cytomegalovirus serostatus. Along with the 666-subject first cohort, a separate validation cohort of over a hundred different subjects was used. To predict cytomegalovirus infection status, the study combined high-throughput TCR immunosequencing, statistical association of individual TCRs with disease status, and machine learning. In a later analysis, previously published TCR beta repertoires from 600 to 850 donors were re-analyzed and high-resolution HLA genotyping was added so that TCR occurrence patterns could be studied. Rather than using new phenotypic data, the later analysis identified candidate immune exposures from TCR beta sequences and from how often those sequences occurred across donors. To decide whether each TCR beta V gene segment behaved as functional or pseudogenic, an earlier analysis of some 580 of the donors relied on high-throughput TCR beta sequencing. Donor age, sex, ethnicity and CMV serostatus were compiled together with the repertoire data. A later genetic analysis took genome-wide SNP genotypes for about 55% of the roughly 670 donors and used that subset as a discovery cohort. All discovery cohort repertoires had been generated on a single sequencing platform. Both class I and class II loci were covered by HLA typing, at four-digit resolution. The number of typed donors differed by locus: roughly 629-640 for A, B, C, DRB1 and DQB1; 522 for DQA1; around 580 for DPA1; and approximately 450 for DPB1. About five DR-DQ haplotypes were treated as single units for association and clustering because of strong linkage in the cohort. On average, around 230,000 unique TCR beta nucleotide sequences were sequenced per donor among about 400 genotyped donors of the cohort, with about 19% of those sequences being non-productive.

Library generation was performed with the immunoSEQ multiplex PCR assay. The multiplex PCR relied on a mix of 60 forward primers for TCR Vbeta segments and 13 reverse primers for TCR Jbeta segments. A multiplex PCR assay on genomic DNA amplified the CDR3 region of rearranged TCR beta genes. The amplified TCR beta libraries were sequenced on the Illumina HiSeq System as 87-base-pair reads. The paper's data handling went like this. Across the roughly 700 repertoires, a later analysis counted some 81 million unique TCR beta chains, 8.5 million to 12 million of which were shared by at least two donors. Raw reads were error-corrected and collapsed into unique sequences with a nearest-neighbor algorithm that merged closely related sequences to remove PCR and sequencing errors. To assign V, D and J gene segments, CDR3 sequences were aligned to IMGT reference sequences. For a sequence to be retained, a match of at least six nucleotides to both a V gene segment and a J gene segment was required. Rearrangements were called productive when the CDR3 lacked stop codons and stayed in frame with V and J; all others were non-productive. Following IMGT convention, CDR3 was defined as the stretch from the second conserved V-encoded cysteine up to the conserved J-encoded phenylalanine. Sequences without an unambiguous match to a single V gene segment were excluded from the earlier analysis of approximately 560 of the donors. An earlier analysis of a few hundred of the donors called V segments functional above 56.7% productive rearrangements and segregating when the between-donor standard deviation exceeded 5%. To diagnose cytomegalovirus status from the catalog of TCR beta chain sequences, a statistical classification framework was built. In a later analysis, TCR nucleotide sequences were compared against IMGT/GENE-DB human TR gene sequences so that V and J genes could be assigned. A later analysis assigned CDR3 sequences and most-parsimonious VDJ recombination scenarios with the TCRdist pipeline. In a later analysis, each TCR beta chain was defined by its CDR3 amino acid sequence together with its V-gene family, and reads lacking a unique V-gene family were excluded. In a later analysis, 500 to 650 highly shared, low-generation-probability nucleotide sequences were removed to address suspected cross-contamination and a sequencing artifact. In a later analysis, a clonal expansion index for each public chain was calculated from normalized within-repertoire ranks of inferred template counts. In a later analysis, generation probabilities were computed with a VDJ recombination model fitted to out-of-frame rearrangements, and the resulting probabilities were checked against IGoR. Hypergeometric tests were used in a later analysis to score TCR-TCR, TCR-HLA and TCR-CMV co-occurrence, with a repertoire-size bias correction applied to the TCR pairs. In a later analysis, false discovery rates were estimated by permuting HLA or CMV assignments 20 times. In a later analysis, co-occurring TCRs were grouped using DBSCAN, and TCRdist sequence similarity was added for clustering within HLA-allele-positive subsets. Repertoires with fewer than 30,000 or more than 120,000 public chains were left out of co-occurrence clustering, as were about 5 repertoires with anomalous nucleotide sharing. The clones in this table, taken by TCRdb from immuneACCESS, are in-frame only. Not every clone is retained; where verified, under half of the shortfall comes from an unresolved V gene, and the cause of the rest is unknown. V, J and clone size are taken as reported in that table, and D and trimming were inferred from the DNA itself. The sample table contains 150,000 to 200,000 clones; only one count was recorded for 70% of them. The top ten clones comprise roughly 4.5% of the sample.

At the junction V is shortened by 0 bases and J by 5 bases, with 16 bases in between. CDR1 and CDR2, looked up from the germline V gene (reference sequence), are GTSNPN and SVGIG. The CDR3 contains 15 residues, cysteine and phenylalanine counted. CDR3 DNA only is kept here, 45 bases in frame from base 1. Paper-wide results and their limitations: A group of highly shared sequence variants was considered likely to be a technical artifact of the sequencing pipeline. When HLA alleles, especially DR and DQ, strongly co-occurred, attributing TCR associations to individual alleles was difficult. The classifier was reported to diagnose cytomegalovirus status with high specificity and sensitivity in both the original cohort and the validation cohort. A later analysis found that most CMV-associated TCR beta chains appeared HLA-restricted, with HLA associations seemingly driven largely by CMV exposure. A later analysis associated about 16,000 TCR beta sequences with specific HLA alleles at a false discovery rate of 0.05. Correlated functional status among segregating V segments might reflect linkage disequilibrium, but an unknown experimental factor could not be ruled out. In a later analysis, TCR association rates were found to vary across HLA loci, with the most associated TCRs seen for DRB1 alleles and the fewest for HLA-C alleles. In an earlier analysis of 587 of the donors, most TCR beta V segments were observed in productive rearrangements about 87% or about 30% of the time, broadly matching IMGT annotations. According to the authors, the approach could potentially be generalized to other disease states and immunological phenotypes. The 87-base-pair reads could not distinguish some IMGT-functional V segments, including TRBV6-2 and TRBV6-3, so those segments were excluded. A few of the identified cytomegalovirus-associated TCR beta chains were confirmed in vitro to be specific for cytomegalovirus antigens. Only TCR beta chains were sequenced in this cohort, and the absence of alpha or paired-chain data limited detectable features. For the cohort, immune exposure information was limited to CMV serostatus. In a later analysis, several top co-occurrence clusters were reported to appear linked to parvovirus B19, influenza, CMV and Epstein-Barr virus. Roughly uniform sequencing depth across donors was assumed in presence/absence analyses, although this assumption may not hold. Because counts were too low, seventeen rarely observed V segments, including chromosome 9 orphons, were left out of the earlier analysis of a few hundred of the donors. A later genetic analysis associated a missense DCLRE1C variant with V-gene and J-gene trimming of TCR beta chains, and an independent cohort replicated the association. While some public TCRs were present in many individuals, most TCR sequences turned up only very rarely across donors. Because HLA typing was missing for some donors at each locus, association tests included only the typed subset. In a later analysis, HLA-associated TCR beta chains showed more clonal expansion and lower generation probabilities than non-associated chains that were equally common. In the study, some 160 TCR beta chains were listed as associated with cytomegalovirus. In a later genetic analysis, fewer N-insertions in productive TCRs were reported among donors in an Asian-associated ancestry cluster than the roughly 700-donor mean. A further reported finding was that TCR beta sequences accurately predicted the HLA-A and HLA-B alleles for most subjects in the first cohort.

The cohort comprised 710 or so healthy bone marrow donors. At the time of sampling, every cohort member was nominally healthy, though immune exposures that went unrecorded were likely present. The donor tested CMV seropositive, placing the donor among the 250 to 350 seropositive members of the cohort. Each donor provided a peripheral blood sample, and peripheral blood mononuclear cells were used for TCR beta sequencing. Genomic DNA was extracted from the blood cell samples with the Qiagen DNeasy Blood Extraction Kit. This clonotype was sampled from a man between 18 and 35 years old in good health and CMV-seropositive. Source material: PBMCs. The chain is made from TRBV30 and TRBJ1-1, with no confident D gene call. The CDR3 has the sequence CAWSVPGPAATEAFF. The DNA sequence reads TGTGCCTGGAGTGTACCCGGCCCAGCGGCGACTGAAGCTTTCTTT.